These T cell receptor beta chains were read from a single sample in a study of shared clonotypes between healthy human individuals. Method: immunoSEQ multiplex PCR; TCRdb's copy keeps in-frame clones and lacks some. The table records fewer than 1.6 million clones, 97% to 99% of them present only once. The sequenced sample was naive CD4+ T cells sorted from blood. The receptors derive from a man aged 25 to 45 in good health. Both conserved end residues are part of each CDR3. A D gene is named only where the DNA matches it firmly. Clone size is stated in some rows and not others, as once, few, many or a class when expanded.

v_gene	j_gene	d_gene	len	abundance	CDR3nt	CDR3aa
TRBV6-5	TRBJ2-5	-	14	-	TGTGCCAGCAGTTACTCTGCGCTACAAGAGACCCAGTACTTC	CASSYSALQETQYF
TRBV7-9	TRBJ1-2	TRBD1	13	-	TGTGCCAGCAGCCCTCGGACAGGGGATGGCTACACCTTC	CASSPRTGDGYTF
TRBV6-6	TRBJ2-7	-	14	-	TGTGCCAGCAGCCCCGGGCCCCAACTCGGGGAGCAGTACTTC	CASSPGPQLGEQYF
TRBV27	TRBJ2-7	TRBD2	19	-	TGTGCCAGCGGAAACCCAATCTCAGCTCTAGCGGGGAAGGCCTACGAGCAGTACTTC	CASGNPISALAGKAYEQYF
TRBV6-1	TRBJ1-5	-	16	-	TGTGCCAGCAGTGAGAATGTAGGGGGTAGCAATCAGCCCCAGCATTTT	CASSENVGGSNQPQHF
TRBV7-8	TRBJ1-2	-	12	-	TGTGCCAGCAGCGAAGGGACTTATGGCTACACCTTC	CASSEGTYGYTF
TRBV2	TRBJ1-1	-	15	-	TGTGCCAGCAGTGAAGCAGTGGGCCTGAACACTGAAGCTTTCTTT	CASSEAVGLNTEAFF
TRBV25-1	TRBJ1-4	-	14	-	TGTGCCAGCAGTGCAACAGGATATGGTGAAAAACTGTTTTTT	CASSATGYGEKLFF
TRBV10-1	TRBJ2-7	-	16	-	TGCGCCAGCAGTGAGAGACCCGGGACCGCTCGGGGGGAGCAGTACTTC	CASSERPGTARGEQYF
TRBV25-1	TRBJ2-3	-	14	-	TGTGCCAGCAGTGAGCCCAGTAGCACAGATACGCAGTATTTT	CASSEPSSTDTQYF
TRBV6-6	TRBJ2-7	-	14	-	TGTGCCAGCAGTGGACCGGGACAAAACTACGAGCAGTACTTC	CASSGPGQNYEQYF
TRBV5-5	TRBJ2-7	TRBD2	17	-	TGTGCCAGCAGATCTAGCGGGACCCTACCTGGCTCCTACGAGCAGTACTTC	CASRSSGTLPGSYEQYF
TRBV15	TRBJ2-7	TRBD1	14	-	TGTGCCACCAGCAAAAGACAGGGAAGTCACGAGCAGTACTTC	CATSKRQGSHEQYF
TRBV10-3	TRBJ2-1	TRBD2	14	-	TGTGCCATCAGTGAGAGCGGGATTCTCAATGAGCAGTTCTTC	CAISESGILNEQFF
TRBV5-1	TRBJ2-7	TRBD2	14	-	TGCGCCAGCAGCTTGGTGGCGGGAGAACCCGAGCAGTACTTC	CASSLVAGEPEQYF
TRBV6-5	TRBJ1-4	-	15	-	TGTGCCAGCAGTTACTCTCGAGACAGGCGCGAAAAACTGTTTTTT	CASSYSRDRREKLFF
TRBV6-1	TRBJ2-5	-	14	-	TGTGCCAGCAGTCGGGGGTTGAATGGGGAGACCCAGTACTTC	CASSRGLNGETQYF
TRBV7-2	TRBJ2-4	TRBD2	15	-	TGTGCCAGCAGCCAGAGGAAGCGGGGCAAAAACATTCAGTACTTC	CASSQRKRGKNIQYF
TRBV7-2	TRBJ2-1	-	15	-	TGTGCCAGCAGCTTCGGCGGGACACGGTACAATGAGCAGTTCTTC	CASSFGGTRYNEQFF
TRBV7-2	TRBJ2-1	-	14	-	TGTGCCAGCAGCTTTGAACTAGCTTTAAGTGAGCAGTTCTTC	CASSFELALSEQFF
TRBV28	TRBJ1-2	TRBD1	13	-	TGTGCCAGCAGCTTTAGACAGGGTCGGGGCTACACCTTC	CASSFRQGRGYTF
TRBV7-6	TRBJ2-1	-	13	once	TGTGCCAGCAGCCACGCAGGGCCGGCTGAGCAGTTCTTC	CASSHAGPAEQFF
TRBV29-1	TRBJ1-5	TRBD1	13	once	TGCAGCGTTGGACAGGGGGCAAATCAGCCCCAGCATTTT	CSVGQGANQPQHF
TRBV14	TRBJ1-1	-	12	-	TGTGCCAGCAGCCAAAGCGGACGAGAAGCTTTCTTT	CASSQSGREAFF
TRBV6-6	TRBJ2-1	TRBD2	14	-	TGTGCCAGCAGGGGACTAGCTCGTTACAATGAGCAGTTCTTC	CASRGLARYNEQFF
TRBV9	TRBJ2-2	-	15	-	TGTGCCAGCAGCGTAGGAATTAGCGACTCCGGGGAGCTGTTTTTT	CASSVGISDSGELFF
TRBV6-6	TRBJ2-7	-	14	-	TGTGCCAGCAGTTACTCGCAGGGTCTGAGTGAGCAGTACTTC	CASSYSQGLSEQYF
TRBV5-1	TRBJ2-7	-	19	-	TGCGCCAGCAGCTTGGTGGGCGGCGGGGCATCGAACTCCGGCTACGAGCAGTACTTC	CASSLVGGGASNSGYEQYF
TRBV2	TRBJ1-2	TRBD1	14	few	TGTGCCAGCAGAACGACAGGGGAGGGGTATGGCTACACCTTC	CASRTTGEGYGYTF
TRBV18	TRBJ2-3	TRBD2	16	once	TGTGCCAGCTCACCACTCTCTAGCGGGAGGGCAGATACGCAGTATTTT	CASSPLSSGRADTQYF
TRBV5-1	TRBJ1-4	TRBD1	13	-	TGCGCCAGTAACAGGGGGGGATCGGAAAAACTGTTTTTT	CASNRGGSEKLFF
TRBV4-3	TRBJ2-1	TRBD2	12	once	TGCGCCAGCAGCCAGTCCGCGGGAGGGTTGTTCTTC	CASSQSAGGLFF
TRBV2	TRBJ2-1	-	14	-	TGTGCCAGCAGTGGGCATTTTACCTACAATGAGCAGTTCTTC	CASSGHFTYNEQFF
TRBV5-1	TRBJ2-2	-	16	-	TGCGCCAGCAGCTTAGTAGCGGTCGCGAACACCGGGGAGCTGTTTTTT	CASSLVAVANTGELFF
TRBV5-1	TRBJ2-7	-	12	-	TGCGCCAGCAGCCAAACGCGCAACGAGCAGTACTTC	CASSQTRNEQYF
TRBV4-1	TRBJ2-3	-	16	-	TGCGCCAGCAGCCAAGATCTGGGAAGGGGGGCAGATACGCAGTATTTT	CASSQDLGRGADTQYF
TRBV2	TRBJ2-1	TRBD2	15	-	TGTGCCAGCAGTGAGACTAGCGGAGCCTACAATGAGCAGTTCTTC	CASSETSGAYNEQFF
TRBV4-3	TRBJ2-1	-	16	-	TGCGCCAGCAGCCAAGAAGCCAGGAGCTCCTACAATGAGCAGTTCTTC	CASSQEARSSYNEQFF
TRBV2	TRBJ2-1	TRBD2	14	-	TGTGCCAGCAGTGGGGGTAGCGGGGACACCGAGCAGTTCTTC	CASSGGSGDTEQFF
TRBV28	TRBJ1-3	-	16	-	TGTGCCAGCAGTCCCCCTGGAAGGGGAGCTGGAAACACCATATATTTT	CASSPPGRGAGNTIYF
TRBV9	TRBJ2-5	-	15	-	TGTGCCAGCAGCGCAGACAGGACCGACCAAGAGACCCAGTACTTC	CASSADRTDQETQYF
TRBV11-2	TRBJ1-1	-	14	-	TGTGCCAGCACCTCGTTAGGTCTTAGCACTGAAGCTTTCTTT	CASTSLGLSTEAFF
TRBV7-2	TRBJ2-3	-	17	-	TGTGCCAGCAGCTCCGCCAATTGGGTCTACAACACAGATACGCAGTATTTT	CASSSANWVYNTDTQYF